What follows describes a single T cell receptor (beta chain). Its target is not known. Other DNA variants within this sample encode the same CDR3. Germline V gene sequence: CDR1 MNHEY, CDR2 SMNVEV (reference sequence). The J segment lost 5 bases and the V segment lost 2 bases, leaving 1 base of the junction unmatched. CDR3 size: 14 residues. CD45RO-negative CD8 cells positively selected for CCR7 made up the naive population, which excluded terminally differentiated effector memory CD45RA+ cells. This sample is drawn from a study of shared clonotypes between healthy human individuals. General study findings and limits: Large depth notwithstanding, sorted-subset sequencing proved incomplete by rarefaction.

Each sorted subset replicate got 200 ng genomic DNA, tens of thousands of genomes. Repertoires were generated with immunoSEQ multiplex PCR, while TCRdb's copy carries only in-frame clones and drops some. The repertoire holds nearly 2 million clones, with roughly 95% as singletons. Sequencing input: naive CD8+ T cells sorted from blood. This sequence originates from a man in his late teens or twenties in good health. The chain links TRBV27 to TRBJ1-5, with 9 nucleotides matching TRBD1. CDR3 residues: CASSLRTGDQPQHF. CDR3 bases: TGTGCCAGCAGTTTACGGACAGGGGATCAGCCCCAGCATTTT.